This T cell receptor (beta chain) was sequenced in a study of cytomegalovirus exposure and HLA in healthy donors. The CDR3 is 14 amino acids. The germline gives CDR1 MNHNS, CDR2 SASEGT. V shed 1 base and J shed 1 base, with 5 bases lying between them. As for the donors, each was a healthy bone marrow donor. Amplification used 60 Vbeta primers and 13 Jbeta primers. Clones were read by immunoSEQ multiplex PCR, and TCRdb kept only the in-frame ones, dropping some. Here the sample spans around 160,000 clones, about three quarters being singletons. This sequence was found in a woman aged 40 to 49 in good health and CMV-seropositive. Sequencing input: PBMCs. J is TRBJ1-3 and V is TRBV6-1, with D unresolved. In DNA, the CDR3 is TGTGCCAGCAGTGAAGGTCAATCTGGAAACACCATATATTTT. Translation: CASSEGQSGNTIYF.